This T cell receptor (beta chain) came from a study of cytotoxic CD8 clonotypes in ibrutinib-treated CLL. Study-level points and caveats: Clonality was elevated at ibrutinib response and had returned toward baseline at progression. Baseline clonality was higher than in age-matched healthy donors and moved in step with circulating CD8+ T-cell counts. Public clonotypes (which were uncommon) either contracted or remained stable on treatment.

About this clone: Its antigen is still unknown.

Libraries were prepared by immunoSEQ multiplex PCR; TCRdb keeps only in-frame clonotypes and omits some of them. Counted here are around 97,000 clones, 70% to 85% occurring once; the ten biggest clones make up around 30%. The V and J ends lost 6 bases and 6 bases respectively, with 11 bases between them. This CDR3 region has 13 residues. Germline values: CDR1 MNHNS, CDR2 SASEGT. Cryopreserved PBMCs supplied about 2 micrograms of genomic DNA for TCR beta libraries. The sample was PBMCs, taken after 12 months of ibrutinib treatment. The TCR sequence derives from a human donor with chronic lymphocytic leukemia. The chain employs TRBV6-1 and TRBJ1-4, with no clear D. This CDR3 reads CASRRETDEKLFF. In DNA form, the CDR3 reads TGTGCCAGCAGGAGGGAGACGGATGAAAAACTGTTTTTT.